These 3 T cell receptor beta chains originate from one sample sequenced in a study of shared clonotypes between healthy human individuals. Data came from immunoSEQ multiplex PCR; TCRdb stores just in-frame clones and leaves some out. Here the sample spans 2 million to 2.5 million clones, around 95% being singletons. Material for sequencing was naive CD4+ T cells sorted from blood. Noted subset: CD45RA+ positively selected. Receptors were obtained from a man aged 18 to 30 in good health.

The V gene is TRBV5-1, the J gene TRBJ1-2, with D unresolved. From germline, CDR1 is SGHRS and CDR2 YFSETQ. The CDR3 sequence is 15 residues long. With 5 bases removed from V and 1 base from J, the gap between germline ends came to 15 bases. CDR3 amino acids: CASRTNLGLNYGYTF. Written as DNA, the CDR3 is TGCGCCAGCAGGACCAACTTGGGCCTTAACTATGGCTACACCTTC.

The V gene is TRBV5-5, the J gene TRBJ1-1; 7 bases match TRBD1. The germline V gene encodes CDR1 SGHKS and CDR2 YYEKEE (reference sequence). J lost 1 base, V lost 5 bases, and 5 bases had no gene match. The CDR3 loop spans 14 amino acids. The CDR3 nucleotides are TGTGCCAGCAGACTGGGACAGACGAACACTGAAGCTTTCTTT. Translated, it gives CASRLGQTNTEAFF.

J is TRBJ1-6 and V is TRBV5-1; D is unresolved. CDR1 and CDR2 from the germline V gene are SGHRS and YFSETQ. The V and J ends lost 4 bases and 13 bases respectively, with 12 bases between them. CDR3 length: 12 amino acids. The DNA for the CDR3 is TGCGCCAGCAGCCTCCCGCCGAGTCCCCTCCACTTT. This codes for CASSLPPSPLHF.